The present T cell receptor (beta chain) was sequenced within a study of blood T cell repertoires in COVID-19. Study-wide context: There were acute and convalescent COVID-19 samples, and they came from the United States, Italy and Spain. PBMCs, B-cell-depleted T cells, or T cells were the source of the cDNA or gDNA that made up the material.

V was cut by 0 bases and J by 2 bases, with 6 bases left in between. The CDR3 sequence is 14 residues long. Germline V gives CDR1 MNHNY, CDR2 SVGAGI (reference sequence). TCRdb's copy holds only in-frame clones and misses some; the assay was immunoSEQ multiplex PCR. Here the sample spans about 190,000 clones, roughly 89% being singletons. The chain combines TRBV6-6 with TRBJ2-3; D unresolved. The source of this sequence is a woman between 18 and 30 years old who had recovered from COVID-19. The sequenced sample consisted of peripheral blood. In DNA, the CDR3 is TGTGCCAGCAGTTACTCGAGTGTCACAGATACGCAGTATTTT. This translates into CASSYSSVTDTQYF.